What follows is one T cell receptor (beta chain) and its context. This clone's antigen is unknown. The sample holds no much larger clone one base away, and base qualities are not on file. One collaborating source in Seattle enrolled patients during active infection and followed them longitudinally through the course of disease. Whole blood was collected in K2EDTA tubes by collaborating institutions according to the institutions' own protocols. For TCRbeta analysis, collaborators shipped samples as frozen whole blood, isolated PBMCs, or DNA extracted from either of those sample types. TCRbeta CDR3 regions were amplified from genomic DNA by means of the immunoSEQ Assay, a bias-controlled multiplex PCR. Processing in the source paper ran as follows. The number of nucleated cells in each sample was estimated from the amplification of reference gene primers within the assay. To quantify the absolute abundance of each unique TCRbeta CDR3 rearrangement, sequence reads were collapsed and filtered. For each sample, productive Simpson clonality was calculated by taking the square root of Simpson's diversity index across productive rearrangements. This is the immuneACCESS table as TCRdb keeps it, with only in-frame sequences that have V and J called. A part of the clones is gone; compared with another copy, unresolved V genes explain less than half, and the rest is unexplained. V and J calls and clone size follow that table, whereas D and trimming were derived from the DNA. The sample data list 250,000 to 300,000 clones, and 70% to 90% of these were observed just once. About 5.2% of the sample is held by the ten biggest clonotypes.

V lost 4 bases and J lost 4 bases; the stretch between them is 15 bases long. CDR3 length: 15 amino acids, cysteine to phenylalanine. Only the CDR3 region is kept as DNA, spanning 45 bases read in frame from base 1. From a lookup of the germline V gene, CDR1 and CDR2 are SGDLS and YYNGEE. The data were taken from a study of blood T cell repertoires in COVID-19 (dated by TCRdb to 2018 to 2021). Background on the whole study: Collaborator samples came from the United States, Italy and Spain and covered acute and convalescent phases of COVID-19. HLA class I and class II types, where available, came from metadata supplied by the sample provider rather than from assay-based typing. The repertoires were made available in a free public database intended to serve as a resource for research on the immune response to SARS-CoV-2. The dataset comprised deeply sampled blood TCRbeta repertoires from subjects exposed to, actively infected with, or recovered from COVID-19. The material from the prospective study consisted of cDNA or gDNA derived from T cells, B-cell-depleted T cells, or PBMCs. Nearly every sample came with metadata listing a de-identified subject ID, COVID-19 status, age in years and sex. The samples were drawn from two sources: the first 160 participants of the ongoing ImmuneRACE study, and 1,254 subjects contributed by 6 global collaborators. General findings and caveats noted by the study authors: The amount of clinical and demographic metadata varied by source and participant and was provided uncurated.

The sequence came from a woman in her sixties with COVID-19, enrolled during active disease. The receptor chain draws on TRBV9 and TRBJ2-1; TRBD1 is a weak D gene call, 5 bases matching. What was sequenced was peripheral blood. The CDR3 is CASSPTPDRYNEQFF. The base sequence is TGTGCCAGCAGCCCAACTCCTGACAGATACAATGAGCAGTTCTTC.